One and the same sample provided the 17 T cell receptor beta chains below, sequenced in a study of blood T cell repertoires in COVID-19. Clones were read by immunoSEQ multiplex PCR, and TCRdb kept only the in-frame ones, dropping some. Here the sample spans 200,000 to 300,000 clones, 75% to 90% being singletons. The sample comprised peripheral blood. The receptors shown here come from a man aged 25 to 45 with active or convalescent COVID-19.

This rearrangement joins TRBV21-1 to TRBJ2-7; the table's D gene call, TRBD1, was not cross checked with the DNA. TRBV21-1 is a pseudogene locus. The CDR3 contains 18 residues. The CDR3 reads CASSKDPLTGRDSYEQYF. Here the CDR3 DNA reads TGTGCCAGCAGCAAAGACCCCCTGACAGGGCGGGACTCCTACGAGCAGTACTTC.

This clone showed up just a few times. The chain carries TRBV19 and TRBJ2-1; tentative D call: TRBD2 (5 bases). This CDR3 has 13 residues. Germline V gene sequence: CDR1 LNHDA, CDR2 SQIVND (reference sequence). The germline V and J ends were trimmed by 3 bases and 7 bases, with 10 bases remaining between them. The CDR3 reads CASSMSSGNEQFF. CDR3 nucleotide sequence: TGTGCCAGTAGTATGAGCTCGGGAAATGAGCAGTTCTTC.

The chain has TRBV2 and TRBJ2-3, with TRBD1 matching over 7 bases. Trimming cost V 6 bases and J 3 bases; bases outside gene matches: 9. This CDR3 has 15 amino acids. Germline loops: CDR1 SNHLY, CDR2 FYNNEI. The CDR3 loop is CASSLQGSYTDTQYF. CDR3 nucleotide sequence: TGTGCCAGCAGCCTACAGGGGAGTTATACAGATACGCAGTATTTT.

This chain connects TRBV5-1 to TRBJ2-7; 8 nucleotides align to TRBD1. The V gene end was trimmed by 0 bases and the J gene end by 0 bases; junction bases not matched to a gene: 5. Germline CDR1 SGHRS, CDR2 YFSETQ. CDR3 length: 16 amino acids. DNA for the CDR3: TGCGCCAGCAGCTTGGGGGACAGGTTGGCCTCCTACGAGCAGTACTTC. As protein: CASSLGDRLASYEQYF.

The chain recombines TRBV19 with TRBJ2-4, with D possibly matching TRBD1 (6 bases). Germline V lookup: CDR1 LNHDA, CDR2 SQIVND (reference sequence). The CDR3 has 16 amino acids. Trimming cost V 0 bases and J 3 bases, with 12 bases left between them. The CDR3 bases are TGTGCCAGTAGTATAGAGGCAGGGGTGGGCAAAAACATTCAGTACTTC. Amino acids: CASSIEAGVGKNIQYF.

CDR3 in amino acids: CASGQGNTEAFF. The CDR3 coding sequence is TGTGCCAGCGGGCAGGGAAACACTGAAGCTTTCTTT. The rearrangement joins TRBV27 to TRBJ1-1; tentative D call: TRBD1 (5 bases). Trimming shortened V by 8 bases and J by 2 bases, and 9 bases separated the two germline ends. The germline gives CDR1 MNHEY, CDR2 SMNVEV (reference sequence). CDR3 length: 12 amino acids.

Only a few counts were recorded for this clone. CDR3 region: CASVRAGNTIYF. Written as DNA, the CDR3 is TGTGCCAGCGTGAGGGCTGGAAACACCATATATTTT. V is TRBV12-3 or TRBV12-4 and J is TRBJ1-3, with D unclear. Deletions cut 8 bases from V and 2 bases from J, with 7 bases between. The CDR3 loop spans 12 amino acids.

This chain joins TRBV5-6 and TRBJ1-1; D is uncertain. Per the germline V gene, CDR1 is SGHDT and CDR2 is YYEEEE. The CDR3 loop spans 13 amino acids. V was shortened by 1 base and J by 1 base, with 5 bases between the two germline ends. The CDR3 region is CASSLSWNTEAFF. The CDR3 DNA follows: TGTGCCAGCAGCTTGTCTTGGAACACTGAAGCTTTCTTT. Supplemented by reference TRBV5-6 and TRBJ1-1, the full variable domain reads DAGVTQSPTHLIKTRGQQVTLRCSPKSGHDTVSWYQQALGQGPQFIFQYYEEEERQRGNFPDRFSGHQFPNYSSELNVNALLLGDSALYLCASSLSWNTEAFFGQGTRLTVV.

This chain connects TRBV9 to TRBJ2-3, with D maybe TRBD2 (5 bases). CDR3 length equals 15 residues. Trimming removed 0 bases from V and 2 bases from J, with 10 bases in between. Germline V gene data show CDR1 as SGDLS and CDR2 as YYNGEE. The CDR3 DNA reads TGTGCCAGCAGCGTAGGGGGAGATAACACAGATACGCAGTATTTT. Its protein product is CASSVGGDNTDTQYF.

This rearrangement joins TRBV24-1 to TRBJ1-6, with D possibly being TRBD1 (5 bases). CDR3 size: 15 residues. Germline V gene data show CDR1 as KGHDR and CDR2 as SFDVKD. Deletions cut 5 bases from V and 6 bases from J, with 13 bases between. This chain's CDR3 is CATSAGEDLNSPLHF. In nucleotides, the CDR3 is TGTGCCACCAGTGCGGGGGAAGACCTTAATTCACCCCTCCACTTT.

The chain joins TRBV19 to TRBJ1-1; D unclear. V lost 0 bases, J lost 1 base, and 6 bases lay in between. Germline lookup yields CDR1 LNHDA and CDR2 SQIVND (reference sequence). The CDR3 is made up of 14 amino acids. Written as DNA, the CDR3 is TGTGCCAGTAGTATAGAACAAAGGAACACTGAAGCTTTCTTT. Its translation is CASSIEQRNTEAFF.

The V and J genes are TRBV27 and TRBJ1-1, with TRBD1 identical over 11 bases. Germline assignment: CDR1 MNHEY and CDR2 SMNVEV (reference sequence). The CDR3 runs to 16 residues. J was trimmed by 0 bases and V by 8 bases; bases with no gene match: 8. The CDR3 is CASSADRGRMNTEAFF. The CDR3 nucleotides read TGTGCCAGCTCCGCGGACAGGGGGCGCATGAACACTGAAGCTTTCTTT.

This sequence joins TRBV27 and TRBJ1-2; possible D gene TRBD1, 5 bases. There are 15 residues in the CDR3. The germline V and J ends were trimmed by 6 bases and 3 bases, with 17 bases remaining between them. The germline V gene has CDR1 MNHEY and CDR2 SMNVEV (reference sequence). This chain's CDR3 is CASRGEEGRHYGYTF. CDR3 coding DNA: TGTGCCAGCAGGGGGGAGGAGGGAAGACACTATGGCTACACCTTC.

The gene calls are TRBV6-1 and TRBJ1-2; D possibly corresponds to TRBD1 (5 bases). The CDR3 loop spans 15 amino acids. Looked up from germline, CDR1 is MNHNS and CDR2 is SASEGT. Trimming shortened V by 0 bases and J by 4 bases, and 12 bases separated the two germline ends. CDR3 in DNA: TGTGCCAGCAGTGAAGCTCGTTGGCAGGGCTATGGCTACACCTTC. It translates to CASSEARWQGYGYTF.

The chain employs TRBV5-1 and TRBJ2-2; a possible D gene is TRBD1 (6 bases). The CDR3 sequence is 16 residues long. Between the trimmed V and J ends, which lost 1 base and 1 base, there was a span of 11 bases. Germline V gene sequence: CDR1 SGHRS, CDR2 YFSETQ. The CDR3 sequence is CASSLSVQGNTGELFF. As DNA, the CDR3 is TGCGCCAGCAGCTTGTCAGTACAGGGGAACACCGGGGAGCTGTTTTTT. Full variable domain (rest looked up from reference TRBV5-1 and TRBJ2-2): KAGVTQTPRYLIKTRGQQVTLSCSPISGHRSVSWYQQTPGQGLQFLFEYFSETQRNKGNFPGRFSGRQFSNSRSEMNVSTLELGDSALYLCASSLSVQGNTGELFFGEGSRLTVL.

The chain recombines TRBV27 with TRBJ1-1, with TRBD1 as a possible D gene (6 bases). V gave up 7 bases and J gave up 5 bases, with 23 bases separating them. The germline CDR1 and CDR2 sequences are MNHEY and SMNVEV (reference sequence). This CDR3 is built from 16 residues. The CDR3 loop is CASNLTRGGRWTEAFF. The DNA for the CDR3 is TGTGCCAGCAACCTTACCCGGGGGGGGCGTTGGACTGAAGCTTTCTTT.

The chain combines TRBV4-3 with TRBJ1-5; 10 bases line up with TRBD1. The length of the CDR3 is 18 residues. CDR1 and CDR2 (germline): LGHNA, YSLEER. Germline trimming cut 1 base from V and 7 bases from J; bases unmatched to any gene: 13. The CDR3 DNA follows: TGCGCCAGCAGCCAAGGGGCCCCGGACAGGGGGGGTTGGCAGCCCCAGCATTTT. This gives the protein CASSQGAPDRGGWQPQHF.